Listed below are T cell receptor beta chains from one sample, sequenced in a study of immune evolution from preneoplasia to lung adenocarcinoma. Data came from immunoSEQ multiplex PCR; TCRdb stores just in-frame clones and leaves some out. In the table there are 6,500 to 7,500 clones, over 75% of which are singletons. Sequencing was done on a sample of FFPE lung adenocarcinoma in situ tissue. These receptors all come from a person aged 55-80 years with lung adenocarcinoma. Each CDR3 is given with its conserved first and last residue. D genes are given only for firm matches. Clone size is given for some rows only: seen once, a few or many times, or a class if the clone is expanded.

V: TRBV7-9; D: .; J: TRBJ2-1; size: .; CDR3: CASSPITGFNSYNEQFF; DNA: TGTGCCAGCAGCCCAATCACCGGATTCAACTCCTACAATGAGCAGTTCTTC
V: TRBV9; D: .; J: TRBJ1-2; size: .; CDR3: CASSVVLSHTKAREGKYYGYTF; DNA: TGTGCCAGCAGCGTAGTGCTGAGTCACACCAAAGCTAGGGAGGGAAAATACTATGGCTACACCTTC
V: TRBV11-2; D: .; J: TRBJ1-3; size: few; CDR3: CASSFEANTIYF; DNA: TGTGCCAGCAGCTTCGAGGCAAACACCATATATTTT
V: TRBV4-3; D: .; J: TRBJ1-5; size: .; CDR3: CASSQDFQGQPQHF; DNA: TGCGCCAGCAGCCAAGATTTTCAGGGACAGCCCCAGCATTTT
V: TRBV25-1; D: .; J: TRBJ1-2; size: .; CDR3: CASSAYLDGYTF; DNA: TGTGCCAGCAGTGCGTACCTAGATGGCTACACCTTC
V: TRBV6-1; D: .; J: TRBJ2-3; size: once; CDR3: CASSSRLSDTQYF; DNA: TGTGCCAGCAGTAGCAGATTATCAGATACGCAGTATTTT
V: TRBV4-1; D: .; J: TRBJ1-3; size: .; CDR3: CASSQDGVRTVGSGNTIYF; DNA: TGCGCCAGCAGCCAAGACGGAGTCCGGACGGTCGGCTCTGGAAACACCATATATTTT
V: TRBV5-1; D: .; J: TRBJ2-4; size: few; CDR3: CASSSLGVQYF; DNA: TGCGCCAGCAGCTCATTAGGGGTTCAGTACTTC
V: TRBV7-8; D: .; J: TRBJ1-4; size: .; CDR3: CASTLERLGRLNEKLFF; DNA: TGTGCCAGCACCTTGGAGCGATTGGGACGGCTTAATGAAAAACTGTTTTTT
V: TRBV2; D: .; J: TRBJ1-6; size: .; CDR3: CASTRTAINSYNSPLHF; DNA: TGTGCCAGCACTCGGACAGCAATAAACTCCTATAATTCACCCCTCCACTTT
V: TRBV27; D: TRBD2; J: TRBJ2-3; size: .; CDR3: CASSPPPGTSVADTQYF; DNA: TGTGCCAGCAGTCCACCCCCGGGAACTAGCGTGGCGGATACGCAGTATTTT
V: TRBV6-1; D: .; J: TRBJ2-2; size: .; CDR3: CATWDAGELFF; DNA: TGTGCCACGTGGGATGCCGGGGAACTGTTTTTT
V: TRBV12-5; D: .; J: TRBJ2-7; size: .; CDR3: CASGLASLSLGYYEQYF; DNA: TGTGCTAGTGGTTTGGCGAGTCTCAGTCTAGGTTATTACGAGCAGTACTTC
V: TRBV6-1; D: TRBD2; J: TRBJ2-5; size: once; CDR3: CASYPGGVEKTQYF; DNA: TGTGCCAGCTACCCGGGGGGGGTTGAGAAGACCCAGTACTTC
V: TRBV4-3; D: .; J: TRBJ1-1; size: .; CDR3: CASSQDYRTGEAFF; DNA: TGCGCCAGCAGCCAAGATTACAGGACGGGTGAAGCTTTCTTT
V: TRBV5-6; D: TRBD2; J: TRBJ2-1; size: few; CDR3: CASSLSGGPSSYNEQFF; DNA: TGTGCCAGCAGCTTGAGCGGGGGCCCGAGCTCCTACAATGAGCAGTTCTTC
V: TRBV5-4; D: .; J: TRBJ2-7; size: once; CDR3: CASSAPRLEQYF; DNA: TGTGCCAGCAGCGCTCCTCGTCTTGAGCAGTACTTC